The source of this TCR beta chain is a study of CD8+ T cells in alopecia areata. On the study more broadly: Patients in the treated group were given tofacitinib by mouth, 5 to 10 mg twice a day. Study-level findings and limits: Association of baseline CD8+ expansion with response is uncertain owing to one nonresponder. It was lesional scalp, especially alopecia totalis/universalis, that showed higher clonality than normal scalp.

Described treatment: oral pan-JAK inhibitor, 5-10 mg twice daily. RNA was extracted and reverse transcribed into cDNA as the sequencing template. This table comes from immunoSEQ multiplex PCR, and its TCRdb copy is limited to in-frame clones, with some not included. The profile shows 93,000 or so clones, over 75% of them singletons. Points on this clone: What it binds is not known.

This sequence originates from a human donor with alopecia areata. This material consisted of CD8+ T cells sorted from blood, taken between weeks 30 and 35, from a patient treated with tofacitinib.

The CDR3 nucleotides are TGTGCCAGCAGTGAAACCCCACCCACTACGCAGTATTTT. Its translation is CASSETPPTTQYF. The V gene is TRBV6-1, the J gene TRBJ2-3, with unresolved D. Germline CDR1 reads MNHNS; CDR2 reads SASEGT. Trimming pared 2 bases from V and 8 bases from J, leaving 11 bases between. The CDR3 totals 13 residues.